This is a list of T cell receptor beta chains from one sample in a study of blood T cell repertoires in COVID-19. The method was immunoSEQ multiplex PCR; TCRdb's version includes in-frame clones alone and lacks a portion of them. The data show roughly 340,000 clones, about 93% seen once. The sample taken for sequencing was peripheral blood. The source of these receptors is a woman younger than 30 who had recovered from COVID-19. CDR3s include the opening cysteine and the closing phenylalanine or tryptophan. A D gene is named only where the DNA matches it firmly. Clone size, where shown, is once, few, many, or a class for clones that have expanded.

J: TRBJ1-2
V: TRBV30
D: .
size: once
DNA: TGTGCCTGGCTCCCCCTAGGGGCCGGGGGCTACACCTTC
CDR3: CAWLPLGAGGYTF

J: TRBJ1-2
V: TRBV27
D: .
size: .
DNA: TGTGCCAGCAGGGGTGGGGGCTATCTGTATGGCTACACCTTC
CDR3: CASRGGGYLYGYTF

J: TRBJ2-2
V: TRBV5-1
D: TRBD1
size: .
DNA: TGCGCCAGCAGCCGCGGGACAGGTGAAAACACCGGGGAGCTGTTTTTT
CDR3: CASSRGTGENTGELFF

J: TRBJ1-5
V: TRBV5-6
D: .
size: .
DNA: TGTGCCAGCAGCTTGAAGAGGGGGGGATCGAGCAATCAGCCCCAGCATTTT
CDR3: CASSLKRGGSSNQPQHF

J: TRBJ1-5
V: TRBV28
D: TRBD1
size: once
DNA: TGTGCCAGCCTCCCAGGACAGGGCAATCAGCCCCAGCATTTT
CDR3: CASLPGQGNQPQHF

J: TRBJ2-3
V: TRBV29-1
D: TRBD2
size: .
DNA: TGCAGCGTGGTAGCGGGATCGATAGATACGCAGTATTTT
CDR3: CSVVAGSIDTQYF

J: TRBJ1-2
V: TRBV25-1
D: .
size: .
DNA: TGTGCCAGCAGCGCGGTGGGGGCGAACTATGGCTACACCTTC
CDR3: CASSAVGANYGYTF

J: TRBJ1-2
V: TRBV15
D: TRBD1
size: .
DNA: TGTGCCACCAGCAGAGATTGGACAGGGATGGTCTATGGCTACACCTTC
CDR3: CATSRDWTGMVYGYTF

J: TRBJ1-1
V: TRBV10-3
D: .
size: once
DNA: TGTGCCATCAGTAAGGACAATTCTGAAGCTTTCTTT
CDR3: CAISKDNSEAFF

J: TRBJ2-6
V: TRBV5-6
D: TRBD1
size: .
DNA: TGTGCCAGCAGCCTCTCGACAGGGGGGCTGACTTTC
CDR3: CASSLSTGGLTF

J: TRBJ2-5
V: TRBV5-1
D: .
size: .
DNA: TGCGCCAGCAGCTTCAGGGGTATGGGTCCACAAGAGACCCAGTACTTC
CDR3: CASSFRGMGPQETQYF

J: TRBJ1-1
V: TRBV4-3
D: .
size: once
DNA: TGCGCCAGCAGCCATCCAATTCAGGGGCCTACGAACACTGAAGCTTTCTTT
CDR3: CASSHPIQGPTNTEAFF

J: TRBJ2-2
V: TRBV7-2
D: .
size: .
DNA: TGTGCCAGCAGCCTTAAGACAGGACGCACCGGGGAGCTGTTTTTT
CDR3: CASSLKTGRTGELFF

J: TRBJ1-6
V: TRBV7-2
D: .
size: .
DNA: TGTGCCAGCAGCCCCAGGGGCAGGGTTGTTTCACCCCTCCACTTT
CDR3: CASSPRGRVVSPLHF

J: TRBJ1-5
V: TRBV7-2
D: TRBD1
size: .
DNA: TGTGCCAGCAGCTTAGTAGGGGGCGCCTATCAGCCCCAGCATTTT
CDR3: CASSLVGGAYQPQHF

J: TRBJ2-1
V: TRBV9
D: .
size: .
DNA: TGTGCCAGCAGCGTAGCGCCCGGGGGACCCAATGAGCAGTTCTTC
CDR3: CASSVAPGGPNEQFF

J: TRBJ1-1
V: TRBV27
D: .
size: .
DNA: TGTGCCAGCAGTTTATCGTCCAGGGCTTACACTGAAGCTTTCTTT
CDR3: CASSLSSRAYTEAFF

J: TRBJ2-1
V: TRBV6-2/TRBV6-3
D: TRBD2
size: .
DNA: TGTGCCAGCAGTTACCCCCTAGCGGGAGGGTCCTACAATGAGCAGTTCTTC
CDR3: CASSYPLAGGSYNEQFF

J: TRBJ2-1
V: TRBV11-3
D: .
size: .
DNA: TGTGCCAGCAGCCGCGGGACCAAGGGGGGGCTCTTC
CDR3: CASSRGTKGGLF

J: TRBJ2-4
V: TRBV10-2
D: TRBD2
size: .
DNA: TGCGCCAGCAAGTCCGGCCTAGCGGGTGTCCGCGCCAAAAACATTCAGTACTTC
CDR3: CASKSGLAGVRAKNIQYF

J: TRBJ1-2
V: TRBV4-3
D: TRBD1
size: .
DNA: TGCGCCAGCAGCCAACCACCAGGACAGGGGAACTATGGCTACACCTTC
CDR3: CASSQPPGQGNYGYTF

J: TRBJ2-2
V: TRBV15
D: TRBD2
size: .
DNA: TGTGCCACCAGCAGGGGCCCCGAGGGGGACGGACTAGCGGGAGAGAACACCGGGGAGCTGTTTTTT
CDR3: CATSRGPEGDGLAGENTGELFF

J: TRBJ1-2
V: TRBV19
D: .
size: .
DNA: TGTGCCAGTAAAAGTGGGGCGCTCGTCTATGGCTACACCTTC
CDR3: CASKSGALVYGYTF

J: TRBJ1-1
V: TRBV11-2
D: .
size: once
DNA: TGTGCCAGCAGCTTTAATATCGCCGCACAGAACACTGAAGCTTTCTTT
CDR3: CASSFNIAAQNTEAFF

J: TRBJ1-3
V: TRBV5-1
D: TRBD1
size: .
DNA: TGCGCCAGCAACGACAGGGCGGGCTCTGGAAACACCATATATTTT
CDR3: CASNDRAGSGNTIYF

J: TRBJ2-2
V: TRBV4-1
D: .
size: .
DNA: TGCGCCAGCAGCCAAAATTCACCACAGGACGCGAACACCGGGGAGCTGTTTTTT
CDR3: CASSQNSPQDANTGELFF

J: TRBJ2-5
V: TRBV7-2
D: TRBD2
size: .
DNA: TGTGCCAGCAGCTTAGCGGGCGCGGGGGGGGGACAAGAGACCCAGTACTTC
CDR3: CASSLAGAGGGQETQYF

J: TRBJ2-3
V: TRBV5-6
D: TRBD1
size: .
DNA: TGTGCCAGCAGCACGGGACAGATCACAGATACGCAGTATTTT
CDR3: CASSTGQITDTQYF

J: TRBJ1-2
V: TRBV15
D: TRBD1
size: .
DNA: TGTGCCACCAGCAGAGAGACCGGGACAGCTCTTTTGGGCTACACCTTC
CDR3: CATSRETGTALLGYTF

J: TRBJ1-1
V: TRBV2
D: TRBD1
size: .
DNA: TGTGCCAGCAGTGTTAGACAGGGAATAACTGAAGCTTTCTTT
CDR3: CASSVRQGITEAFF

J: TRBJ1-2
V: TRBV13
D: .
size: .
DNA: TGTGCCAGCAGCTTAGGACGGGGAGTTGGCTACACCTTC
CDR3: CASSLGRGVGYTF

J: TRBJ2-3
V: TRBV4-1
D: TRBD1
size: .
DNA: TGCGCCAGCAGCTCCCGGCCAGGGGGACCCACAGATACGCAGTATTTT
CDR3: CASSSRPGGPTDTQYF

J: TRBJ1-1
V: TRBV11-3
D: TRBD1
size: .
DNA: TGTGCCAGCAGCGTCCTGAACAGGGGCGGCACTGAAGCTTTCTTT
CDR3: CASSVLNRGGTEAFF

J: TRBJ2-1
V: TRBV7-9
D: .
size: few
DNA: TGTGCCAGCAGCTTAGCCGGGATGGGCGGTGACAATGAGCAGTTCTTC
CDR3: CASSLAGMGGDNEQFF

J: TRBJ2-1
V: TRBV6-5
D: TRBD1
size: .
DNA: TGTGCCAGCAGTTGGACAGGGGGCGCGGGTAATGAGCAGTTCTTC
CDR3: CASSWTGGAGNEQFF

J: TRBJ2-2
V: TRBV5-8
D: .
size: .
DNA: TGTGCCAGCAGCTTGGCATGGAACACCGGGGAGCTGTTTTTT
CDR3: CASSLAWNTGELFF

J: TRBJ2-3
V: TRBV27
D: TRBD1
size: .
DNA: TGTGCCAGCAGTTTATCCGGGACAGGAGTTAGCACAGATACGCAGTATTTT
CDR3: CASSLSGTGVSTDTQYF

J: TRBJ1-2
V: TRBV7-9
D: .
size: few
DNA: TGTGCCAGCAGCGCGGAGAGGAGTGGCTACACCTTC
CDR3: CASSAERSGYTF

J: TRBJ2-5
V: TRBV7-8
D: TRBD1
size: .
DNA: TGTGCCAGCAGGGGGACAGGGAAAGAGACCCAGTACTTC
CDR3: CASRGTGKETQYF

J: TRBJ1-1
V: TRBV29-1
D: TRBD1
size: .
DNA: TGCAGCGTCTCGGGACAGGGGAACACTGAAGCTTTCTTT
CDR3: CSVSGQGNTEAFF

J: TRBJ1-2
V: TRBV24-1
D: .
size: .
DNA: TGTGCCACCAGTGATTGGGGCAACTATGGCTACACCTTC
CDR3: CATSDWGNYGYTF

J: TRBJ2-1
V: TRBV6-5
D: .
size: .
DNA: TGTGCCACCGGAGGGATGACCTACAATGAGCAGTTCTTC
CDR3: CATGGMTYNEQFF

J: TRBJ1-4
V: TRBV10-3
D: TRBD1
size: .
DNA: TGTGCCATCAGAGACAGGGTCGGGGAAAAACTGTTTTTT
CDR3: CAIRDRVGEKLFF

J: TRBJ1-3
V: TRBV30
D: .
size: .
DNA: TGTGCCTGGAGTAAGGGGTTTGGGGCCACCATATATTTT
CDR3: CAWSKGFGATIYF

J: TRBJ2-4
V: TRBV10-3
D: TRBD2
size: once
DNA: TGTGCCATCAGTGGACTAGCGGGAGGAGAAAACATTCAGTACTTC
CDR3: CAISGLAGGENIQYF

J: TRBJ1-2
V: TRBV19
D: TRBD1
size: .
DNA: TGTGCCAGTAGTTTAGGGACAGGAGATGTTTTGAGTGGCTACACCTTC
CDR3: CASSLGTGDVLSGYTF

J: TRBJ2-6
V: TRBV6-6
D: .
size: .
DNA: TGTGCCAGCAGTCTACAGGGCCTCCAGACTGGGGCCAACGTCCTGACTTTC
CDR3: CASSLQGLQTGANVLTF

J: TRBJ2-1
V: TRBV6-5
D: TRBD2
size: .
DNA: TGTGCCAGCAGTCCTGGACTAGCGGATGAGCAGTTCTTC
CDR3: CASSPGLADEQFF

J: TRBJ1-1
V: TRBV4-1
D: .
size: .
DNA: TGCGCCAGCAGCCAAGATGGGGCCAGGGTACCCACTGAAGCTTTCTTT
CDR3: CASSQDGARVPTEAFF

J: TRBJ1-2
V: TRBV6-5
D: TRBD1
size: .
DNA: TGTGCCAGCAGTTACGAGGGGGCGCGGTATGGCTACACCTTC
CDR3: CASSYEGARYGYTF

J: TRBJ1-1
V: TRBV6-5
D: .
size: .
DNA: TGTGCCAGCAGCCCAACAGGATTGGGAGAAGCTTTCTTT
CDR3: CASSPTGLGEAFF

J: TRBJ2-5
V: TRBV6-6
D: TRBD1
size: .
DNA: TGTGCCAGCAGATCACAGGGGTGGGGACAAGAGACCCAGTACTTC
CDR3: CASRSQGWGQETQYF

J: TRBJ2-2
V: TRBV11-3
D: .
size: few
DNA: TGTGCCAGCACCGACATAACCGGGGAGCTGTTTTTT
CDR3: CASTDITGELFF

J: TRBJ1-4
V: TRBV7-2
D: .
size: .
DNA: TGTGCCAGCACCTCGAAGCGCGGGGGTCACGAAAAACTGTTTTTT
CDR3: CASTSKRGGHEKLFF

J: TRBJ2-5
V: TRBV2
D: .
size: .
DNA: TGTGCCAGCAGTGAATGGTCAGACCAAGAGACCCAGTACTTC
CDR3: CASSEWSDQETQYF